What follows describes a single T cell receptor beta chain. Its antigen is not identified. V shed 1 base, J shed 4 bases, and the junction held 7 bases outside the gene matches. Germline CDR1 SGHAT, CDR2 FQNNGV. The CDR3 has 16 amino acids. The data derive from a study of shared clonotypes between healthy human individuals. General study points: Rarefaction showed that sequencing of sorted subsets was incomplete (despite large depth).

Recent vaccinations or acute infections were absent in the healthy HIV-negative adult donors. Every one of the donors was a Caucasian adult that lived in Nashville, Tennessee. Clones were sequenced by immunoSEQ multiplex PCR, and TCRdb holds only the in-frame ones, with some missing. The top ten clones hold less than 0.06% of a sample with approximately 500,000 clones, about 96% of them seen once. This chain joins TRBV11-2 and TRBJ1-1; TRBD1 matches at 9 bases. Sequenced: naive CD4+ T cells sorted from blood. Regarding subset: CD45RA+ positively selected. The clonotype originates from a woman aged 25 to 39 in good health. The CDR3 spells CASSLGRGQGVTEAFF. CDR3 bases: TGTGCCAGCAGCTTAGGGAGGGGACAGGGAGTCACTGAAGCTTTCTTT.